Listed below are T cell receptor beta chains from one sample, sequenced in a study of read filtering for tumor transcriptome and immune sequencing. TCRdb re-called the reads through MiXCR, storing one row per CDR3 protein. Of tens of thousands of distinct CDR3 sequences listed, 20% to 25% were seen once; the top ten hold 15% to 20%. Sequencing was carried out using a population of CD138-negative cells sorted from bone marrow. The receptor source for this set is a donor at least 40 years old with multiple myeloma. CDR3s include the opening cysteine and the closing phenylalanine or tryptophan. Each record gives: V gene, clone size, D gene, J gene, CDR3 DNA, CDR3 protein. D genes are given only for firm matches. Some rows mark clone size as missing; the rest say once, few, many or name a class of expanded clone.

>TRBV7-9|many|TRBD2|TRBJ2-1
TGTGCCAGCAGCTTAGTGACTAGCGGGACCGTGTACAATGAGCAGTTCTTC
CASSLVTSGTVYNEQFF
>TRBV24-1|NA|TRBD1|TRBJ2-1
TGTGCCACCAGTGATCCGACAGGGGGCCAGCTCAATGAGCAGTTCTTC
CATSDPTGGQLNEQFF
>TRBV29-1|NA|TRBD1|TRBJ2-7
TGCAGCGTCGACACGGGGACAGACAGCTACGAGCAGTACTTC
CSVDTGTDSYEQYF
>TRBV20-1|few|NA|TRBJ2-1
TGCAGTGCTTCTTATCAGGGAAATGAGCAGTTCTTC
CSASYQGNEQFF
>TRBV29-1|many|TRBD1|TRBJ2-7
TGCAGCATCCGGGACAGGGCCTACGAGCAGTACTTC
CSIRDRAYEQYF
>TRBV19|NA|TRBD2|TRBJ2-2
TGTGCCAGTAGTATAGCGGCCGGACTAGCGCCCGGGGAGCTGTTTTTT
CASSIAAGLAPGELFF
>TRBV20-1|many|NA|TRBJ1-2
TGCAGTGCTCCCCGGGGGGCGGACTATGGCTACACCTTC
CSAPRGADYGYTF
>TRBV20-1|many|TRBD2|TRBJ2-5
TGCAGTGCTAGAGGGTTTGGACTAGCGGGAGAGACCCAGTACTTC
CSARGFGLAGETQYF
>TRBV7-3|NA|NA|TRBJ2-3
TGTGCCAGCAGCTTAAAGTCTACGCGGTATTTT
CASSLKSTRYF
>TRBV15|NA|NA|TRBJ1-3
TGTGCCACCAGCAGTTCGATAGCCTATGGAAACACCATATATTTT
CATSSSIAYGNTIYF
>TRBV5-1|NA|TRBD2|TRBJ2-7
TGCGCCAGCAGCCCACTAGCGGGAGGGCCTAGTAACGAGCAGTACTTC
CASSPLAGGPSNEQYF
>TRBV18|many|NA|TRBJ2-1
TGTGCCAGCTCACCCGACAGCCACAATGAGCAGTTCTTC
CASSPDSHNEQFF
>TRBV11-3|many|NA|TRBJ2-3
TGTGCCAGCAGCTACCCAGGGGGGCTGGAAGAGAGCATGGGGTTCGATACGCAGTATTTT
CASSYPGGLEESMGFDTQYF
>TRBV4-1|NA|TRBD2|TRBJ2-1
TGCGCCAGCAGACAAGTCGCGGGGGGGCCTCCTGATCAGTTCTTC
CASRQVAGGPPDQFF
>TRBV29-1|many|TRBD1|TRBJ2-1
TGCAGCGTTGAGTTGGTGGGACAGGGTTACAATGAGCAGTTCTTC
CSVELVGQGYNEQFF
>TRBV7-9|NA|NA|TRBJ2-1
TGTGCCAGCAACCGGCAGCAAGGGAATGAGCAGTTCTTC
CASNRQQGNEQFF